These 26 T cell receptor beta chains originate from one sample sequenced in a study of blood T cells in healthy people across ages. Primers used in a second PCR of roughly 7 to 11 cycles were a sample-barcoded 5' primer and a J-beta primer mix. TCRdb redid the calling of the 5' RACE reads with MiXCR, one entry per CDR3 protein. The data hold about 730,000 distinct CDR3 sequences, with about 42% observed a single time. The sample was blood. The source is a woman in her sixties in good health.

The chain joins TRBV2 to TRBJ2-5, with 8 nucleotides matching TRBD1. The CDR3 totals 15 residues. The germline gives CDR1 SNHLY, CDR2 FYNNEI. Trimming cost V 6 bases and J 11 bases; bases outside gene matches: 17. In DNA, the CDR3 is TGTGCCAGCAGCTGGAGGCAGGGGGCCATGGATGAGCAGTACTTC. It specifies CASSWRQGAMDEQYF. Combining the CDR3 with reference TRBV2 and TRBJ2-5 gives the whole variable domain EPEVTQTPSHQVTQMGQEVILRCVPISNHLYFYWYRQILGQKVEFLVSFYNNEISEKSEIFDDQFSVERPDGSNFTLKIRSTKLEDSAMYFCASSWRQGAMDEQYFGPGTRLLVL.

This clonotype occurred a few times. In DNA, the CDR3 is TGTGCCAGCAGGTCCGGGACAAGAAGCTCCTACGAGCAGTACTTC. This gives the protein CASRSGTRSSYEQYF. The chain combines TRBV7-2 with TRBJ2-7; a possible D gene is TRBD1 (6 bases). From germline, CDR1 is SGHTA and CDR2 FQGNSA. V was trimmed by 6 bases and J by 0 bases, leaving 15 bases between them. The CDR3 loop spans 15 amino acids.

Only a few counts were recorded for this clonotype. The gene calls are TRBV6-2 or TRBV6-3 and TRBJ2-3; D is ambiguous. Germline values: CDR1 MNHEY, CDR2 SVGEGT. The CDR3 has 15 amino acids. The V and J ends lost 0 bases and 2 bases respectively, with 9 bases between them. CDR3 DNA sequence: TGTGCCAGCAGTTACTCGGTCTTATACACAGATACGCAGTATTTT. Translation: CASSYSVLYTDTQYF.

This chain links TRBV2 with TRBJ2-7; no firm D call. In germline, CDR1 is SNHLY, CDR2 FYNNEI. Deletions cut 4 bases from V and 2 bases from J, with 6 bases between. This CDR3 spans 12 amino acids. The CDR3 sequence is CASSAQAYEQYF. The CDR3 DNA reads as TGTGCCAGCAGTGCGCAAGCCTACGAGCAGTACTTC. The whole variable domain, remainder taken from reference TRBV2 and TRBJ2-7, is EPEVTQTPSHQVTQMGQEVILRCVPISNHLYFYWYRQILGQKVEFLVSFYNNEISEKSEIFDDQFSVERPDGSNFTLKIRSTKLEDSAMYFCASSAQAYEQYFGPGTRLTVT.

The sample holds a few counts of this clonotype. V and J are TRBV20-1 and TRBJ1-5; tentative D call: TRBD1 (6 bases). The CDR3 runs to 13 residues. V lost 3 bases, J lost 1 base, and 7 bases lay in between. Germline CDR1 DFQATT, CDR2 SNEGSKA (reference sequence). Here the CDR3 reads CSASDRSNQPQHF. CDR3 in DNA: TGCAGTGCTAGCGACAGGAGCAATCAGCCCCAGCATTTT.

This chain joins TRBV10-3 and TRBJ2-3; 9 nucleotides line up with TRBD1. CDR1 and CDR2 (germline): ENHRY, SYGVKD. This CDR3 spans 15 amino acids. V trimming: 10 bases; J trimming: 2 bases; junction bases outside the gene matches: 10. CDR3 in amino acids: CATDRTGEVTDTQYF. DNA for the CDR3: TGTGCCACCGATCGGACAGGGGAAGTCACAGATACGCAGTATTTT.

Only one count was recorded for this clonotype. The rearrangement links TRBV12-3 or TRBV12-4 to TRBJ1-2; weak D call: TRBD1 (6 bases). V was pared by 7 bases and J by 7 bases, with 16 bases between. The CDR3 runs 13 residues. The CDR3 sequence is CASTGGLSCGYTF. In DNA form, the CDR3 reads TGTGCCAGCACCGGGGGCCTCTCCTGTGGCTACACCTTC.

V and J are TRBV20-1 and TRBJ1-6; D unclear. Trimming cost V 3 bases and J 4 bases, with 13 bases left between them. There are 15 residues in the CDR3. Germline V gene sequence: CDR1 DFQATT, CDR2 SNEGSKA (reference sequence). This CDR3 reads CSASFMASYNSPLHF. As DNA, the CDR3 is TGCAGTGCTAGCTTCATGGCCTCTTATAATTCACCCCTCCACTTT.

The chain couples TRBV15 to TRBJ2-7, with D perhaps TRBD2 (5 bases). The CDR3 runs 13 residues. Looked up from germline, CDR1 is LNHNV and CDR2 is YYDKDF (reference sequence). Deletions cut 4 bases from V and 6 bases from J, with 13 bases between. The CDR3 sequence is CATSTRLGGEQYF. In nucleotides, the CDR3 is TGTGCCACCAGCACCAGGCTTGGAGGCGAGCAGTACTTC.

This chain uses TRBV3-1 with TRBJ2-5; D is unresolved. The CDR3 length is 14 residues. The germline V and J ends were trimmed by 2 bases and 4 bases, with 11 bases remaining between them. Per germline, CDR1 LGHDT and CDR2 YNNKEL (reference sequence). The CDR3 loop reads CASSQRQWGETQYF. The CDR3 bases are TGTGCCAGCAGCCAAAGGCAGTGGGGAGAGACCCAGTACTTC.

The chain joins TRBV10-3 to TRBJ1-3; 8 bases fit TRBD1. The CDR3 sequence is 16 residues long. Trimming at V came to 6 bases and at J to 3 bases, leaving 10 bases not matched to a gene. Germline values: CDR1 ENHRY, CDR2 SYGVKD. CDR3 in DNA: TGTGCCATCAGCACTCGACAGGGGACGGATGGAAACACCATATATTTT. Translation: CAISTRQGTDGNTIYF.

The V call is TRBV12-3 or TRBV12-4, the J call TRBJ2-3; 7 bases agree with TRBD1. V lost 2 bases to trimming and J lost 1 base; unmatched junction nucleotides: 3. The CDR3 sequence is 15 residues long. The CDR3 region is CASSLTGAGTDTQYF. Here the CDR3 DNA reads TGTGCCAGCAGTTTAACAGGGGCTGGCACAGATACGCAGTATTTT.

This chain joins TRBV20-1 and TRBJ2-4, with 10 positions matching TRBD2. CDR3 length: 13 residues. J lost 5 bases, V lost 6 bases, and 4 bases had no gene match. From germline, CDR1 is DFQATT and CDR2 SNEGSKA (reference sequence). The CDR3 nucleotides are TGCAGTGCCGACGGACTAGCGGAAAACATTCAGTACTTC. Protein sequence: CSADGLAENIQYF.

This chain links TRBV4-1 with TRBJ1-2; D ambiguous. This CDR3 spans 11 amino acids. Germline lookup yields CDR1 MGHRA and CDR2 YSYEKL. The V and J ends lost 4 bases and 8 bases respectively, with 8 bases between them. CDR3 protein: CASSPEWGYTF. The CDR3 DNA sequence: TGCGCCAGCAGCCCGGAGTGGGGCTACACCTTC.

This clonotype was seen a few times. The V and J genes are TRBV20-1 and TRBJ2-7; the match to TRBD2 covers 8 bases. This CDR3 spans 15 amino acids. Germline V gene data show CDR1 as DFQATT and CDR2 as SNEGSKA (reference sequence). The V and J ends lost 0 bases and 0 bases, in that order; junction bases with no gene match: 4. CDR3: CSARDISGSSYEQYF. The CDR3 nucleotides are TGCAGTGCTAGAGATATCAGCGGGAGCTCCTACGAGCAGTACTTC.

This clonotype was seen only a few times. The genes are TRBV11-2 and TRBJ1-6, with TRBD1 as a possible D gene (5 bases). Trimming took 1 base from V and 9 from J, leaving 13 bases between them. Germline lookup yields CDR1 SGHAT and CDR2 FQNNGV. This CDR3 is built from 15 residues. CDR3 bases: TGTGCCAGCAGCTTAGTCGCAGGGAGTATTTCACCCCTCCACTTT. It encodes CASSLVAGSISPLHF.

In this sample, this clonotype turned up many times. V and J are TRBV20-1 and TRBJ2-1, with a tentative D call TRBD1 (6 bases). This CDR3 is built from 13 residues. CDR1 and CDR2 from the germline V gene are DFQATT and SNEGSKA (reference sequence). Trimming shortened V by 5 bases and J by 4 bases, and 12 bases separated the two germline ends. The CDR3 sequence is CSAPGRGYNEQFF. The CDR3, as DNA: TGCAGTGCTCCGGGCAGGGGATACAATGAGCAGTTCTTC.

This chain uses TRBV29-1 with TRBJ1-1; D ambiguous. The CDR3 is made up of 13 amino acids. Trimming removed 4 bases from V and 1 base from J, with 10 bases in between. CDR1 and CDR2 (germline): SQVTM, ANQGSEA. The CDR3 here is CSVGEIQNTEAFF. The CDR3 nucleotides read TGCAGCGTTGGGGAGATCCAGAACACTGAAGCTTTCTTT. Full variable domain (outside the CDR3, taken from reference TRBV29-1 and TRBJ1-1): SAVISQKPSRDICQRGTSLTIQCQVDSQVTMMFWYRQQPGQSLTLIATANQGSEATYESGFVIDKFPISRPNLTFSTLTVSNMSPEDSSIYLCSVGEIQNTEAFFGQGTRLTVV.

The gene calls are TRBV7-2 and TRBJ2-1; D unresolved. The germline gives CDR1 SGHTA, CDR2 FQGNSA. With 3 bases removed from V and 8 bases from J, the gap between germline ends came to 14 bases. The length of the CDR3 is 14 residues. The CDR3 protein is CASSFRRAEDEQFF. In DNA form, the CDR3 reads TGTGCCAGCAGCTTTAGACGAGCAGAGGATGAGCAGTTCTTC.

This clonotype was detected only a few times. The rearrangement uses TRBV28 and TRBJ1-1; 8 nucleotides match TRBD1. This CDR3 spans 15 amino acids. The germline V gene encodes CDR1 MDHEN and CDR2 SYDVKM. V dropped 5 bases and J dropped 2; count of bases not matched to a gene: 7. CDR3 coding DNA: TGTGCCAGCAGTCCCTGGGACAGGATTAACACTGAAGCTTTCTTT. It yields the protein CASSPWDRINTEAFF.

This chain uses TRBV20-1 with TRBJ1-2; D possibly corresponds to TRBD1 (5 bases). The CDR3 runs to 15 residues. Germline V gives CDR1 DFQATT, CDR2 SNEGSKA (reference sequence). V was cut by 3 bases and J by 4 bases, with 18 bases left in between. The CDR3 DNA sequence: TGCAGTGCTAGGTCTATACGAGGGGACCCCTATGGCTACACCTTC. Translation: CSARSIRGDPYGYTF.

The genes are TRBV7-9 and TRBJ2-5; D may be TRBD1 (5 bases). The CDR3 has 17 amino acids. Germline CDR1 SEHNR, CDR2 FQNEAQ (reference sequence). Trimming removed 4 bases at V and 2 bases at J, with 20 bases between. CDR3: CASSSTPRGHTQETQYF. The CDR3 DNA is TGTGCCAGCAGCTCCACCCCCAGAGGACATACTCAAGAGACCCAGTACTTC.

The J gene is TRBJ1-1, the V gene TRBV20-1; D possibly corresponds to TRBD1 (5 bases). V gave up 6 bases and J gave up 1 base, with 12 bases separating them. Germline-derived CDR1 and CDR2 are DFQATT and SNEGSKA (reference sequence). This CDR3 region has 13 residues. CDR3 protein: CSAPGPTNTEAFF. CDR3 bases: TGCAGTGCACCGGGACCGACGAACACTGAAGCTTTCTTT.

The chain joins TRBV5-1 to TRBJ1-4, with D uncertain. Germline V CDR1 and CDR2: SGHRS, YFSETQ. CDR3 length equals 15 residues. V was trimmed by 0 bases and J by 3 bases, leaving 9 bases between them. CDR3 in amino acids: CASSLDLNSNEKLFF. The CDR3 nucleotides are TGCGCCAGCAGCTTGGATCTGAACTCTAATGAAAAACTGTTTTTT.

This rearrangement joins TRBV12-3 or TRBV12-4 to TRBJ1-5; D remains unclear. The CDR3 is 13 residues long. Trimming pared 7 bases from V and 5 bases from J, leaving 12 bases between. DNA of the CDR3: TGTGCCAGCACCCCATCGGCCTATCAGCCCCAGCATTTT. Its translation is CASTPSAYQPQHF.

In its sample, this clonotype was seen many times. The chain employs TRBV3-1 and TRBJ2-7; D remains ambiguous. Germline V gene data show CDR1 as LGHDT and CDR2 as YNNKEL (reference sequence). Trimming removed 1 base at V and 0 bases at J, with 4 bases between. CDR3 length: 13 amino acids. The CDR3 loop reads CASSQGSSYEQYF. CDR3 bases: TGTGCCAGCAGCCAAGGAAGCTCCTACGAGCAGTACTTC.